The clone carrying this T cell receptor (beta chain) occurred a few times. CDR3 size: 15 residues. CDR1 SGHNT and CDR2 YENEEA come from the germline V gene. The V end lost 5 bases, the J end lost 3 bases, and 16 bases lay between the germline ends. Authors' processing steps: For nucleated cells, counts were estimated from reference gene primer amplification. TCRdb keeps only in-frame clones here, not all; method: immunoSEQ multiplex PCR. V, J and clone size derive from that table, while D and trimming were established from the DNA sequence. There are about 86,000 clones in the sample; 65% to 85% occur only once, and approximately 34% lies in the top ten. This record belongs to a study of blood T cell repertoires in COVID-19. Study details: Collection of acute and convalescent COVID-19 samples took place in the United States, Italy and Spain. In each case, the material was cDNA or gDNA derived from T cells, B-cell-depleted T cells, or PBMCs.

The clonotype originates from a woman of 80 years or more with active or convalescent COVID-19. The sequenced material came from peripheral blood. This chain joins TRBV11-3 and TRBJ1-1, with a tentative D call TRBD1 (6 bases). CDR3 in DNA: TGTGCCAGCAGCACAAGGTCAGGGGAGCACACTGAAGCTTTCTTT. Translating gives CASSTRSGEHTEAFF. Full variable domain (outside the CDR3, taken from reference TRBV11-3 and TRBJ1-1): EAGVVQSPRYKIIEKKQPVAFWCNPISGHNTLYWYLQNLGQGPELLIRYENEEAVDDSQLPKDRFSAERLKGVDSTLKIQPAELGDSAVYLCASSTRSGEHTEAFFGQGTRLTVV.